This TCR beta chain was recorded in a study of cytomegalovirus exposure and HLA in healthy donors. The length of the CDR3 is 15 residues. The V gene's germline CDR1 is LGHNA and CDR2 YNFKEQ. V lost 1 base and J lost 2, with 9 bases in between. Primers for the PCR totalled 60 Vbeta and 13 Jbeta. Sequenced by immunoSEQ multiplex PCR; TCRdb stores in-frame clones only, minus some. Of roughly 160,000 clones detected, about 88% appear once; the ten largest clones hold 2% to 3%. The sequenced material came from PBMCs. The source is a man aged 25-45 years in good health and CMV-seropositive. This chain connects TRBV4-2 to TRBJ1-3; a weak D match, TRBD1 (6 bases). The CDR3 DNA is TGTGCCAGCAGCCAAGGTACAGGGCCTGGAAACACCATATATTTT. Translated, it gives CASSQGTGPGNTIYF.